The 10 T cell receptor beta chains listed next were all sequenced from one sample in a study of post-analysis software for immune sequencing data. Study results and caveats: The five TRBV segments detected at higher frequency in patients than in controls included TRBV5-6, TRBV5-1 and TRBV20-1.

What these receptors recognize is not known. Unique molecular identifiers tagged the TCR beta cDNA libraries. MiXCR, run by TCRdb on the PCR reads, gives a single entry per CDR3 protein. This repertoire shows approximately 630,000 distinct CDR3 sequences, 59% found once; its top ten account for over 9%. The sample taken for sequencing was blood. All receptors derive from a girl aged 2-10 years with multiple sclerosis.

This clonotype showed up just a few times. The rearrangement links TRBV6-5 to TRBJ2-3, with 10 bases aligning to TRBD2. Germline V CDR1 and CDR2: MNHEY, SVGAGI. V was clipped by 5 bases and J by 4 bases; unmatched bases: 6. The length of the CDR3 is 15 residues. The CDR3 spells CASSRASGGADTQYF. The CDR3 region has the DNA TGTGCCAGCAGTCGCGCTAGCGGGGGCGCAGATACGCAGTATTTT.

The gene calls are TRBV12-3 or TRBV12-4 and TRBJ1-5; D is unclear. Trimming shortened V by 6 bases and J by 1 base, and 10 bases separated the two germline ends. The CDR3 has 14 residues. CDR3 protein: CASSPPESNQPQHF. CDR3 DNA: TGTGCCAGCAGCCCTCCCGAGAGCAATCAGCCCCAGCATTTT.

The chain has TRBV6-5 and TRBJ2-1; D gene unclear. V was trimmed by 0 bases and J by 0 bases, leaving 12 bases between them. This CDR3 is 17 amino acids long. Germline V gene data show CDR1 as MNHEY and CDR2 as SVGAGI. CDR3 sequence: CASSYSRSTSSYNEQFF. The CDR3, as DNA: TGTGCCAGCAGTTACTCACGCAGTACCAGCTCCTACAATGAGCAGTTCTTC.

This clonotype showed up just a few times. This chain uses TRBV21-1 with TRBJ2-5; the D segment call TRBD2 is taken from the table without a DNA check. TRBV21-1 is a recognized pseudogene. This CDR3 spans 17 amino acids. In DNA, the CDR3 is TGTGCCAGCAGCAAAAAGCCTAGCGGGGGGGCCGAAGAGACCCAGTACTTC. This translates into CASSKKPSGGAEETQYF.

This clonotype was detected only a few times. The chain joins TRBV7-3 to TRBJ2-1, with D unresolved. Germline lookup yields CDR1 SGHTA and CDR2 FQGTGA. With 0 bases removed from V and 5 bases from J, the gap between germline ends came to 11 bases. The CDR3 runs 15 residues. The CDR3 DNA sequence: TGTGCCAGCAGCTTAACGGCTGAAGTACACAATGAGCAGTTCTTC. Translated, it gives CASSLTAEVHNEQFF.

CDR3 nucleotides: TGTGCCAGCACCCGAAAGGGGGTCGGTCAGCCCCAGCATTTT. It is translated as CASTRKGVGQPQHF. V gene TRBV12-3 or TRBV12-4 combines with J gene TRBJ1-5, with TRBD1 as a possible D gene (6 bases). This CDR3 is built from 14 residues. V lost 7 bases and J lost 6, with 16 bases in between.

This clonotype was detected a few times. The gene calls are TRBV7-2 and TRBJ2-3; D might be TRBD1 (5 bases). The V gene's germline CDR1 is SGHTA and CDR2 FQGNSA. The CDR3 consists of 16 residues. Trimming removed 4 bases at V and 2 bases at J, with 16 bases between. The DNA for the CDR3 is TGTGCCAGCAGCTGGCAGACAGACCTTTCCACAGATACGCAGTATTTT. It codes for CASSWQTDLSTDTQYF.

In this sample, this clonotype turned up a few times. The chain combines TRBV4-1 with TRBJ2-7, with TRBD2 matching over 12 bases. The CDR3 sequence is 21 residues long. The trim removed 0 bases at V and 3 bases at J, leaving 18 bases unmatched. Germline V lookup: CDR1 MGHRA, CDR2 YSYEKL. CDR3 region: CASSQDPVLAGGIVGYYEQYF. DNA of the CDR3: TGCGCCAGCAGCCAAGATCCCGTACTAGCGGGGGGTATAGTAGGGTACTACGAGCAGTACTTC.

The CDR3 sequence: CASSLSGMETQYF. CDR3 DNA sequence: TGTGCCAGCAGCTTATCAGGGATGGAGACCCAGTACTTC. This chain links TRBV7-6 with TRBJ2-5; possible D gene TRBD1, 5 bases. The germline V gene has CDR1 SGHVS and CDR2 FNYEAQ. This CDR3 is 13 amino acids long. Trimming stripped 2 bases from V and 5 bases from J, with 9 bases between.

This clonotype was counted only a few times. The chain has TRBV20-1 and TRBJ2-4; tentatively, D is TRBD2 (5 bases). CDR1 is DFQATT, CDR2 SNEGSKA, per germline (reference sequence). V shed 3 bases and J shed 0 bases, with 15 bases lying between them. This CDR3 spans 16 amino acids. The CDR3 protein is CSARGRGTLAKNIQYF. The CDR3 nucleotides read TGCAGTGCTAGGGGCCGGGGTACTCTAGCCAAAAACATTCAGTACTTC.